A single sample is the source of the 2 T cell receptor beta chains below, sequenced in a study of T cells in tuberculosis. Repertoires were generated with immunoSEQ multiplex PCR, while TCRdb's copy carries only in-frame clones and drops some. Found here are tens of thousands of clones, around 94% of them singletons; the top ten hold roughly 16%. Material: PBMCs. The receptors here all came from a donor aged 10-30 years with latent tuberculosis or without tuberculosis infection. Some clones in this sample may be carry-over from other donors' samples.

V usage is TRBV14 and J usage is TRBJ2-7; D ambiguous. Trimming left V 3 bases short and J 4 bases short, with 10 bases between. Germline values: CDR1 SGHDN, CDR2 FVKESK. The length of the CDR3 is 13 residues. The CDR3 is CASSHSGNYEQYF. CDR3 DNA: TGTGCCAGCAGCCACTCGGGTAATTACGAGCAGTACTTC.

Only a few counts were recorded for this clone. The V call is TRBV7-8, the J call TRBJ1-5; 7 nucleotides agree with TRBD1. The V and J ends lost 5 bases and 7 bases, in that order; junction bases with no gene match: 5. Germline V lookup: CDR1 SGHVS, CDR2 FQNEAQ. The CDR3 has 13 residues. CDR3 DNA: TGTGCCAGCAGCCCGGGAGGGGGCCAGCCCCAGCATTTT. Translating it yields CASSPGGGQPQHF.